Detailed here is one T cell receptor beta chain. This clone has a handful of counts. Its binding antigen is unknown. No much larger clone exists at a distance of one base, and base qualities are not known. The data belong to a study of beta chain features in type 1 diabetes (dated by TCRdb to the late 2010s). Study-wide context: Mean age, gender distribution, total cell number and subset yield were not different between patients and healthy donors. Across all samples, 107,917,701 sorted cells were examined, and cell number per subset correlated strongly with RNA yield. Whereas all 30 or so donors provided naive and central memory subsets, regulatory and stem cell-like memory subsets were isolated from just 8 patients and roughly eight healthy donors. In the study, TCRB repertoires of sorted circulating CD4+ T cell subsets from recently diagnosed type 1 diabetes patients were compared with those of matched healthy donors.

Via the germline V gene, CDR1 is SGHTA and CDR2 FQGNSA. The junction shows trimming of 3 bases on V and 0 bases on J, and the gene matches do not reach 1 base of it. Inclusive of the bounding cysteine and phenylalanine, the CDR3 is 15 residues long. Just the 45-base CDR3 DNA is kept, in frame starting at base 1. Beyond this particular receptor, the publication reports: Naive, central memory and regulatory TCRB repertoires appeared to be more alike among patients than among healthy donors. PCR may preferentially amplify shorter templates, but because patient and control samples were amplified and corrected together, any resulting skew would affect both groups equally. Type 1 diabetes patients showed a moderate but significant shortening of TCRB CDR3 length in all four CD4+ subsets. At VDJ recombination sites, patients with type 1 diabetes made fewer insertions and deleted more nucleotides, a pattern implying thymic rearrangement abnormalities. Because the HLA sub-analyses included only small numbers of individuals, any influence of HLA type on TCRB rearrangement was left unresolved. Because cDNA rather than genomic DNA was sequenced, highly expressing activated cells could have been over-represented, although no difference in activation and CD3 levels was found between groups.

From each donor, a single peripheral blood sample of approximately 120 mL on average was drawn into heparinised tubes. Naive, central memory, regulatory and stem cell-like memory CD4+ T cells were sorted on a BD FACSAria II using a panel including CD45RO, CCR7, CD25, CD127, CD95 and CD27. Every sorted population had a purity above 95%. PBMCs were separated immediately by Lymphoprep density gradient centrifugation and were stained directly, without being cultured. To minimize batch effects, samples were stained and sorted in pairs, one healthy donor with one patient per experiment. The entire isolated RNA was reverse transcribed using the High Capacity cDNA Reverse Transcription Kit, and thus expressed TCRB transcripts were sequenced. Deep immunoSEQ sequencing was applied to naive, central memory and regulatory T cell samples, giving an average of about 3.6 million total reads per sample. Sorted cells were lysed in RLT buffer, and RNA was extracted using DNase-treated RNeasy Micro or Mini kits according to cell number. To prevent cross-contamination, each cell subset was processed individually, whereas patient and healthy donor samples were processed jointly. The immunoSEQ multiplex PCR was used to amplify TCRB sequences from cDNA, generating 87-bp fragments that spanned the CDR3 region. Sequencing of the amplicons was performed on the Illumina HiSeq platform. The study's processing was this. Synthetic template baselines were used to correct PCR bias computationally, reads within Hamming distance 2 were collapsed together, and singletons that could not be merged were discarded. Reads were aligned against IMGT so that V, D and J genes, CDR3 length and insertions or deletions at six rearrangement sites could be assigned. Within each subset, clonotype counts were normalized to sorted cell number, after which true diversity and Gini coefficients were computed with the tcR R package. Repertoire sharing was quantified using the overlap coefficient calculated on TCRB nucleotide sequences. Out-of-frame TCRB sequences from naive cells were analyzed as a proxy for the pre-selection repertoire. TCRdb re-hosts the immuneACCESS table, in-frame sequences only. Its copies lack some clones; in the studies checked, an unresolved V gene accounts for under half of them, and the cause for the rest is not known. The DNA gave D and trimming, while V, J and clone size come from that table. This sample is represented by about 370,000 clones; approximately 16% of them were singletons. About 0.018% of the sample is held by the ten biggest clonotypes.

This TCR derives from a woman between 18 and 30 years old in good health. This sequence uses TRBV7-2 and TRBJ1-5; TRBD1 matches 8 bases in the middle. Source material: naive CD4+ T cells from blood. According to the study, the label for this sample's cell subset or site signals: true naive CD4+ T cells. CDR3 loop: CASSLTGVSNQPQHF. The nucleotide sequence is TGTGCCAGCAGCTTGACAGGGGTTAGCAATCAGCCCCAGCATTTT.